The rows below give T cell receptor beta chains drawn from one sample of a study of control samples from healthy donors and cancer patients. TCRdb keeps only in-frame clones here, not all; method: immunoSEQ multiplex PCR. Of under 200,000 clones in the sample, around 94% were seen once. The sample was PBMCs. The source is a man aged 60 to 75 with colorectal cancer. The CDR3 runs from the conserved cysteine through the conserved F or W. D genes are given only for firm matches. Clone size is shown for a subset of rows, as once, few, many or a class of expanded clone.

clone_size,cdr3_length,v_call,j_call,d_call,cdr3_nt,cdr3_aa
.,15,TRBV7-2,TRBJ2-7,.,TGTGCCAGCAGCTTTAAGGTGGGGGACTCCTACGAGCAGTACTTC,CASSFKVGDSYEQYF
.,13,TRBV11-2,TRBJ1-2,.,TGTGCCAGCAGCCCCGCCGGACACTATGGCTACACCTTC,CASSPAGHYGYTF
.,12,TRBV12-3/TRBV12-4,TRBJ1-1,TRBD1,TGTGCCAGCAGCGCCCGGACAGGGGAAGCTTTCTTT,CASSARTGEAFF
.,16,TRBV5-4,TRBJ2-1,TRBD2,TGTGCCAGCAGCCCCCTACTAGCGGGGGCCTACAATGAGCAGTTCTTC,CASSPLLAGAYNEQFF
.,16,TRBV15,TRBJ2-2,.,TGTGCCACCAGCAGAGAAGGGACAACCAACACCGGGGAGCTGTTTTTT,CATSREGTTNTGELFF
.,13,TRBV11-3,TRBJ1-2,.,TGTGCCAGCAGCGGACAGACAAACTATGGCTACACCTTC,CASSGQTNYGYTF
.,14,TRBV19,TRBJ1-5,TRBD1,TGTGCCAGTAGTGGACAGGGGGGGAATCAGCCCCAGCATTTT,CASSGQGGNQPQHF
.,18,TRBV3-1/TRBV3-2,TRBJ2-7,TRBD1,TGTGCCAGCAGCCAAGAAAACGGACAGGGTACAATCGGGGGCGAGCAGTACTTC,CASSQENGQGTIGGEQYF
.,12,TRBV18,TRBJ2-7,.,TGTGCCAGCTCACCGGGCTTAGAGGAGCAGTACTTC,CASSPGLEEQYF
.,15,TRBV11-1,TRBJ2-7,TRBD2,TGTGCCAGCAGTTCAAGCGGGGGGGCTTCCTACGAGCAGTACTTC,CASSSSGGASYEQYF
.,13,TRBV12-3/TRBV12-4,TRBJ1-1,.,TGTGCCAGCAGTTTTGGGGCTAGGACTGAAGCTTTCTTT,CASSFGARTEAFF
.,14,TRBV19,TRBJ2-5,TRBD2,TGTGCCAGTAGTATGGGAGGGGTCGGGGAGACCCAGTACTTC,CASSMGGVGETQYF
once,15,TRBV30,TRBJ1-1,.,TGTGCCTGGAGTCTCTTTGGACGGTTGAACACTGAAGCTTTCTTT,CAWSLFGRLNTEAFF
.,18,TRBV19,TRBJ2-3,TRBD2,TGTGCCAGTAGTATAGGGGTTAGCGGGGAGCTTAGCACAGATACGCAGTATTTT,CASSIGVSGELSTDTQYF
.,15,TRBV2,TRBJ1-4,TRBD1,TGTGCCAGCAGTGATCCGGGACAGGGTAATGAAAAACTGTTTTTT,CASSDPGQGNEKLFF
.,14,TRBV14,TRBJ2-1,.,TGTGCCAGCAGCCAAGATGTCTGGCCTTATGAGCAGTTCTTC,CASSQDVWPYEQFF
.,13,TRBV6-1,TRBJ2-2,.,TGTGCCAGCAGTGAATCTCCGCCCGGGGAGCTGTTTTTT,CASSESPPGELFF
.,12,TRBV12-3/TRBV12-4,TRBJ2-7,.,TGTGCCAGCAGTCTCCTTTTTGGGGAGCAGTACTTC,CASSLLFGEQYF
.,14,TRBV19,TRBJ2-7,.,TGTGCCAGTAGTATAGGTCGGGGGCGCTACGAGCAGTACTTC,CASSIGRGRYEQYF
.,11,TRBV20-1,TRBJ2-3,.,TGCAGTGCTAGCTCCCCAGATACGCAGTATTTT,CSASSPDTQYF
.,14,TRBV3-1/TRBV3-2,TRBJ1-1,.,TGTGCCAGCAGCCAAGCGGGTGGGAACACTGAAGCTTTCTTT,CASSQAGGNTEAFF
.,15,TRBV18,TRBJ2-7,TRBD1,TGTGCCAGCTCAAGGTCGACAGGGACCTCGAACGAGCAGTACTTC,CASSRSTGTSNEQYF
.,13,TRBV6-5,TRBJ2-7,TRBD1,TGTGCCAGCAGCCGGGACAGGGCCTACGAGCAGTACTTC,CASSRDRAYEQYF
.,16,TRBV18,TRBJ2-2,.,TGTGCCAGCTCACCCGCCATCGCCCTAGACACCGGGGAGCTGTTTTTT,CASSPAIALDTGELFF
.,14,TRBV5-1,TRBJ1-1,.,TGCGCCAGCAGCTTTGTTGGATATAGCACTGAAGCTTTCTTT,CASSFVGYSTEAFF
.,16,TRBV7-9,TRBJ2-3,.,TGTGCCAGCAGCTTAGACTTCGGCGGGAGCACAGATACGCAGTATTTT,CASSLDFGGSTDTQYF
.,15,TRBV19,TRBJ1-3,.,TGTGCCAGTAACTCCGACACCTACTCTGGAAACACCATATATTTT,CASNSDTYSGNTIYF
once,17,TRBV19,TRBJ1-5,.,TGTGCCAGTAGTAGGGGAGTGAGCACAGGAACACGGCAGCCCCAGCATTTT,CASSRGVSTGTRQPQHF
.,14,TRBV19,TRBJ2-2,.,TGTGCCACTACCGGGACACCTAACACCGGGGAGCTGTTTTTT,CATTGTPNTGELFF
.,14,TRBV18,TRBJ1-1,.,TGTGCCAGCTCACCCCAGAGAGAGAACACTGAAGCTTTCTTT,CASSPQRENTEAFF
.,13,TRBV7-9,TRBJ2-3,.,TGTGCCGCCGTCTGGGGAGGCGCAGATACGCAGTATTTT,CAAVWGGADTQYF
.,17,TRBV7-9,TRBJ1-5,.,TGTGCCAGCAGCTGCCGGGCTCCCGGTGGGGGCAATCAGCCCCAGCATTTT,CASSCRAPGGGNQPQHF
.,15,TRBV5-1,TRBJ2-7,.,TGCGCCAGCAGCTTGGTTCAGGGAGGTCTCTACGAGCAGTACTTC,CASSLVQGGLYEQYF
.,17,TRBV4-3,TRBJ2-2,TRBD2,TGCGCCAGCAGCCCCGGACTAGCGGATACGAACACCGGGGAGCTGTTTTTT,CASSPGLADTNTGELFF
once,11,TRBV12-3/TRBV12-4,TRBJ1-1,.,TGTGCCAGCAGCCCCCTCTCTGAAGCTTTCTTT,CASSPLSEAFF
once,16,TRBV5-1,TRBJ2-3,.,TGCGCCAGCAGCTTGAGGGCTGCCTCTAGCACAGATACGCAGTATTTT,CASSLRAASSTDTQYF
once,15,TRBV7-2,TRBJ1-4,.,TGTGCCAGCAGCCCCCAACCTGCAACTAATGAAAAACTGTTTTTT,CASSPQPATNEKLFF
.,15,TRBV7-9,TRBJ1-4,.,TGTGCCAGCAGCCCCCGGAGACAGGACTATGAAAAACTGTTTTTT,CASSPRRQDYEKLFF
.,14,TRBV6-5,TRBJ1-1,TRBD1,TGTGCCAGCAGTCTAGAGTCAGGGGGCACTGAAGCTTTCTTT,CASSLESGGTEAFF
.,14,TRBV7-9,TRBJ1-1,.,TGTGCCAGCAGCCCGGGACTCTTGAACACTGAAGCTTTCTTT,CASSPGLLNTEAFF
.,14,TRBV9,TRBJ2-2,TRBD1,TGTGCCAGCAGCGGAGGGGGCAGGGCCGGGGAGCTGTTTTTT,CASSGGGRAGELFF
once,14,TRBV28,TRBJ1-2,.,TGTGCCAGCAGTTTGGCGGGTGTTGACTATGGCTACACCTTC,CASSLAGVDYGYTF
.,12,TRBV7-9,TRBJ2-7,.,TGTGCCAGCAGCTCCAGGGGTTACGAGCAGTACTTC,CASSSRGYEQYF
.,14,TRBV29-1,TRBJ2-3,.,TGCAGCTCCCGAGGGACGTCCGAATTTGATACGCAGTATTTT,CSSRGTSEFDTQYF
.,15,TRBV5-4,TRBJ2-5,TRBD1,TGTGCCAGCAGACCTGCCCAGGGGGTACAAGAGACCCAGTACTTC,CASRPAQGVQETQYF
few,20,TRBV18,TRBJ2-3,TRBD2,TGTGCCAGCTCACCACCTAGCAGGGCGAAGCGGGGGGGCCGGAAAGATACGCAGTATTTT,CASSPPSRAKRGGRKDTQYF
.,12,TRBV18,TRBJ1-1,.,TGTGCCAGCTCACCACCGGACACTGAAGCTTTCTTT,CASSPPDTEAFF